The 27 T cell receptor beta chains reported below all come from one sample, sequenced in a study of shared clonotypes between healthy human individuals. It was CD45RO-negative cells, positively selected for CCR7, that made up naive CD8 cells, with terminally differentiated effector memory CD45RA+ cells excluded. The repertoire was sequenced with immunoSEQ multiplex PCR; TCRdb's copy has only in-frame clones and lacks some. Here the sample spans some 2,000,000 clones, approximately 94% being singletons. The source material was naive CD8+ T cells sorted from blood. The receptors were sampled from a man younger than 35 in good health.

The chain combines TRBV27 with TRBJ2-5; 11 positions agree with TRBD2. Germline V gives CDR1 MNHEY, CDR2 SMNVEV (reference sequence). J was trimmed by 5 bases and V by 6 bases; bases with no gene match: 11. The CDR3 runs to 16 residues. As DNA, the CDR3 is TGTGCCAGCAGGCCCTTACTAGCGGGAGTATATGAGACCCAGTACTTC. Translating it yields CASRPLLAGVYETQYF.

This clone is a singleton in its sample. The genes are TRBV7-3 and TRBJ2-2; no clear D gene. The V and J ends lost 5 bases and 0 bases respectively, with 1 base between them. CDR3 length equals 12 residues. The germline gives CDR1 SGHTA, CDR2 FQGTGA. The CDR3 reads CASSPNTGELFF. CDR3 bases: TGTGCCAGCAGCCCGAACACCGGGGAGCTGTTTTTT.

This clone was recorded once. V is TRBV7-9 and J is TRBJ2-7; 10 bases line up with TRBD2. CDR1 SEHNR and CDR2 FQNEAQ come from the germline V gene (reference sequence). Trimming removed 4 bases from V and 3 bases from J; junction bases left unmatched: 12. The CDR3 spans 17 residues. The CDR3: CASSSLAGGSLNYEQYF. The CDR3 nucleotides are TGTGCCAGCAGCTCGTTAGCGGGGGGCTCCCTTAACTACGAGCAGTACTTC.

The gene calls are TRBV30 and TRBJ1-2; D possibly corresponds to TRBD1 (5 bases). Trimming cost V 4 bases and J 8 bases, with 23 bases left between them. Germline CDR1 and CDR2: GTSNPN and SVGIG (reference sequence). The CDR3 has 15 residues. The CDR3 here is CAWISFQGIDEGYTF. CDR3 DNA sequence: TGTGCCTGGATTTCTTTCCAGGGTATTGACGAGGGCTACACCTTC. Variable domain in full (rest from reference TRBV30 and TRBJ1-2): SQTIHQWPATLVQPVGSPLSLECTVEGTSNPNLYWYRQAAGRGLQLLFYSVGIGQISSEVPQNLSASRPQDRQFILSSKKLLLSDSGFYLCAWISFQGIDEGYTFGSGTRLTVV.

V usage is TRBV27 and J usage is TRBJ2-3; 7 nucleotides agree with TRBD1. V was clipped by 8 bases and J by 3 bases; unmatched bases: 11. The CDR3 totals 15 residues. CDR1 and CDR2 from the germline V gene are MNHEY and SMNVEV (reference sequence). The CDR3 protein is CASGGVRGSTDTQYF. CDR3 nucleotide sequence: TGTGCCAGCGGCGGCGTCAGGGGGTCAACAGATACGCAGTATTTT.

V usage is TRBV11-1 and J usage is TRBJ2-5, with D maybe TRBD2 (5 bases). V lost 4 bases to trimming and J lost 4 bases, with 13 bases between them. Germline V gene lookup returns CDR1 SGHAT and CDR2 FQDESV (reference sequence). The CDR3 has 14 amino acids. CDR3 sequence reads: CASSSEVVGETQYF. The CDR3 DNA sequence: TGTGCCAGCAGCTCGGAGGTAGTCGGAGAGACCCAGTACTTC.

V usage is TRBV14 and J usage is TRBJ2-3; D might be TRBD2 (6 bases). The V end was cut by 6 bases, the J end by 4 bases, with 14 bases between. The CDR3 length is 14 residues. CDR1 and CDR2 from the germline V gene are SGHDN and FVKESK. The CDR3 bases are TGTGCCAGCAGTCAGCGGGCCTTCCCAGATACGCAGTATTTT. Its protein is CASSQRAFPDTQYF.

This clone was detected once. The CDR3 here is CASSRTSGRIDNEQFF. CDR3 nucleotides: TGCGCCAGCAGCCGCACTAGCGGGAGGATCGACAATGAGCAGTTCTTC. This chain joins TRBV4-3 and TRBJ2-1; 12 nucleotides agree with TRBD2. The V and J ends lost 4 bases and 5 bases, in that order; junction bases with no gene match: 6. This CDR3 is 16 amino acids long. Germline-derived CDR1 and CDR2 are LGHNA and YSLEER.

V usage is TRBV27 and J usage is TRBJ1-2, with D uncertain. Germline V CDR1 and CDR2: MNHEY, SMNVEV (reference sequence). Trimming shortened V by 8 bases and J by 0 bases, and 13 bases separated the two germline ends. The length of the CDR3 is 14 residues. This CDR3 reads CASGEMGTNYGYTF. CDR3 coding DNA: TGTGCCAGCGGGGAAATGGGTACTAACTATGGCTACACCTTC.

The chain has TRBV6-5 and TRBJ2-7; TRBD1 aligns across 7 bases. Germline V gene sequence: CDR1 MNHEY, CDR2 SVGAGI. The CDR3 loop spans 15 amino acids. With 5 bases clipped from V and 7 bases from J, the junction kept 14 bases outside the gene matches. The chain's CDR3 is CASSQTGTVFDEQYF. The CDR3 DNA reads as TGTGCCAGCAGTCAAACCGGGACAGTATTTGATGAGCAGTACTTC.

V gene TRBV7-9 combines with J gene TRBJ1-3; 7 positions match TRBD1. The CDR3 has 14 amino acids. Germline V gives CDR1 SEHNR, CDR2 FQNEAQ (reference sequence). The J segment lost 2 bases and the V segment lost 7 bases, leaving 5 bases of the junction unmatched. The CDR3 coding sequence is TGTGCCAGCACCCCCAGGGGGGCTGGAAACACCATATATTTT. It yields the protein CASTPRGAGNTIYF.

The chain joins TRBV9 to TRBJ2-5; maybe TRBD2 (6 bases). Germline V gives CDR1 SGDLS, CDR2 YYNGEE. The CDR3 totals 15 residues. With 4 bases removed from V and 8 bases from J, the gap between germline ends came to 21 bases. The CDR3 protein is CASSPDGTPQGTQYF. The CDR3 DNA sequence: TGTGCCAGCAGCCCCGATGGGACTCCGCAGGGAACCCAGTACTTC.

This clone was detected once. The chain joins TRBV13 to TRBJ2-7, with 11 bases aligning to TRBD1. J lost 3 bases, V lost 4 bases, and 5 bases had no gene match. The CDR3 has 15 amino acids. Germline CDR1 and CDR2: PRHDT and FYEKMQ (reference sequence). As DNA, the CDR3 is TGTGCCAGCAGCTCCCGGGACAGGGGGGTCTACGAGCAGTACTTC. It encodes CASSSRDRGVYEQYF.

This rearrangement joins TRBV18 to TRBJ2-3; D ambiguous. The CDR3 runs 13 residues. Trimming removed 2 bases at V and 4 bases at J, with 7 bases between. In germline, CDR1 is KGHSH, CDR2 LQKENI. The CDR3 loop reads CASSPWLADTQYF. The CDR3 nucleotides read TGTGCCAGCTCACCATGGCTAGCAGATACGCAGTATTTT. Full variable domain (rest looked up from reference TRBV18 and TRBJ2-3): NAGVMQNPRHLVRRRGQEARLRCSPMKGHSHVYWYRQLPEEGLKFMVYLQKENIIDESGMPKERFSAEFPKEGPSILRIQQVVRGDSAAYFCASSPWLADTQYFGPGTRLTVL.

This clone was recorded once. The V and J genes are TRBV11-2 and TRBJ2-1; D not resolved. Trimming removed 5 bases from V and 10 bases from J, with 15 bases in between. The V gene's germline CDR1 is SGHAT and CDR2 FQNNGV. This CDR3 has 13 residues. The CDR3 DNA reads TGTGCCAGCAGCCTGGAACCCGGCTACGAGCAGTTCTTC. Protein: CASSLEPGYEQFF.

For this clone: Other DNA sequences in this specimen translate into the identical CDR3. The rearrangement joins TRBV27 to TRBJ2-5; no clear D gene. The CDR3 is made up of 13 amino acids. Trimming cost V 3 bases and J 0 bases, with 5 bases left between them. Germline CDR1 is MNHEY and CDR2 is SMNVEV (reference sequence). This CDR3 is CASSFGYQETQYF. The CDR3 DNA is TGTGCCAGCAGTTTCGGGTACCAAGAGACCCAGTACTTC.

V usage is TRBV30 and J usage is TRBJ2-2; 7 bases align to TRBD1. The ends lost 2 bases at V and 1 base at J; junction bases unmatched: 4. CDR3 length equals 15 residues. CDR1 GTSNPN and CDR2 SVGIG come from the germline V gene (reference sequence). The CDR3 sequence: CAWSPDRVNTGELFF. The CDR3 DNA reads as TGTGCCTGGAGTCCCGACAGGGTGAACACCGGGGAGCTGTTTTTT.

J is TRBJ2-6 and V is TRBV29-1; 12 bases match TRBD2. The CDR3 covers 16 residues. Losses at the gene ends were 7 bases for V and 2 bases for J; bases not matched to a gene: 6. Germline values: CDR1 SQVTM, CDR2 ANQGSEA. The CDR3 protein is CSARLAGVPGANVLTF. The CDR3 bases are TGCAGCGCTCGACTAGCGGGAGTTCCTGGGGCCAACGTCCTGACTTTC.

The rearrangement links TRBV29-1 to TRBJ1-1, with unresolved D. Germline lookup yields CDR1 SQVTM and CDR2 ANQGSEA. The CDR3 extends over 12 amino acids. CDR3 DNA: TGCACCTATAACTCCCTGAACACTGAAGCTTTCTTT. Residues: CTYNSLNTEAFF.

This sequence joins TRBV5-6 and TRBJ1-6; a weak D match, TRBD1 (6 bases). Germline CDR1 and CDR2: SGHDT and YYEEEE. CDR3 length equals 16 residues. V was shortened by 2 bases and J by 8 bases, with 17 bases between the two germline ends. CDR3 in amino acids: CASSLGTIYGDSPLHF. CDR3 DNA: TGTGCCAGCAGCTTAGGGACAATTTATGGAGATTCACCCCTCCACTTT.

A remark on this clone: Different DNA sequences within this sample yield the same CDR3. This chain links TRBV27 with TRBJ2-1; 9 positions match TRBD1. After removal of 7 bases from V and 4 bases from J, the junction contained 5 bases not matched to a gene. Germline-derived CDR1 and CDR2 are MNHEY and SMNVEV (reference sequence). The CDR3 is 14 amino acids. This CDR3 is CASTPGTGYNEQFF. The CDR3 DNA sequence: TGTGCCAGCACCCCCGGGACAGGGTACAATGAGCAGTTCTTC.

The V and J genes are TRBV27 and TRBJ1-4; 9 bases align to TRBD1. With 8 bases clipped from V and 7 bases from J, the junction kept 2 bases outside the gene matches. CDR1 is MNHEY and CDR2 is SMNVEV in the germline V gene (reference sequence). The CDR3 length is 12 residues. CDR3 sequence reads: CASGQGPEKLFF. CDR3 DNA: TGTGCCAGCGGACAGGGGCCTGAAAAACTGTTTTTT.

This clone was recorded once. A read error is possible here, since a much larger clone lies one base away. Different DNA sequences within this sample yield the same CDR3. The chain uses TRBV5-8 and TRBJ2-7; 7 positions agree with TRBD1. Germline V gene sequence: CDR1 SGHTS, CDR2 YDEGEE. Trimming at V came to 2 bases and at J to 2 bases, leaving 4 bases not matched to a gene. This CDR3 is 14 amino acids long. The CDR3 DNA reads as TGTGCCAGCAGCTTAGGGCAGGGGGCCTACGAGCAGTACTTC. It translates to CASSLGQGAYEQYF. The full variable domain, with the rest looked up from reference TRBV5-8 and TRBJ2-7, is EAGVTQSPTHLIKTRGQQATLRCSPISGHTSVYWYQQALGLGLQFLLWYDEGEERNRGNFPPRFSGRQFPNYSSELNVNALELEDSALYLCASSLGQGAYEQYFGPGTRLTVT.

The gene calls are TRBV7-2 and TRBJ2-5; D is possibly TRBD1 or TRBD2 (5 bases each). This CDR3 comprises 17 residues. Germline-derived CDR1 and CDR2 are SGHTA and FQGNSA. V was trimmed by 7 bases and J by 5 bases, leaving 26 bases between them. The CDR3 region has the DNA TGTGCCAGCAACGAGGGGCCATACAGAGAGACGAGGGAGACCCAGTACTTC. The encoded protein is CASNEGPYRETRETQYF.

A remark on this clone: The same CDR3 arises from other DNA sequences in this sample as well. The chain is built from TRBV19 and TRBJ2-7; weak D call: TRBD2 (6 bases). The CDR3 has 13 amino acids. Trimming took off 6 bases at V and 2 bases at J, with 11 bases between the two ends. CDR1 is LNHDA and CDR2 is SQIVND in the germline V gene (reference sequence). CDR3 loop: CASSSGGTYEQYF. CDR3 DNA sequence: TGTGCCAGTAGCAGTGGAGGGACCTACGAGCAGTACTTC.

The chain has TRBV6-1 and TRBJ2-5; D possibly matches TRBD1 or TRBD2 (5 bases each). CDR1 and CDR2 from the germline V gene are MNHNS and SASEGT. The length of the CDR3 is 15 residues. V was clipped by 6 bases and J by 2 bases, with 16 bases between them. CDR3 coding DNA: TGTGCCAGCAGGGGGCTTTGGGACGATCAAGAGACCCAGTACTTC. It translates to CASRGLWDDQETQYF.

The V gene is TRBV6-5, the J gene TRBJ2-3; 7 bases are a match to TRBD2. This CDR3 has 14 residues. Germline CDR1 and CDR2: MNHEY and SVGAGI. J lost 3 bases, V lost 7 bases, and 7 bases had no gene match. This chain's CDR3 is CASTFGGSTDTQYF. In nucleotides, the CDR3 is TGTGCCAGCACATTTGGCGGGAGTACAGATACGCAGTATTTT.